The next 10 T cell receptor beta chains were all read from a single sample in a study of T cell repertoires in cytomegalovirus infection (dated by TCRdb to about 2019). The treatment or condition label on this specimen signifies: in vitro stimulation with specific CMV peptide epitopes to enrich CMV-specific T cells. For sequencing, an Illumina HiSeq 1500 was employed. The public reads were quality trimmed at Q25 with fastp and then assembled into clones with MiXCR by TCRdb, keeping productive beta chains. Every CDR3 protein is listed once, alongside the most common genes and DNA of its rows. The table for this sample lists approximately 89,000 distinct CDR3 sequences; around 25% of them were counted only once. The ten largest clones take up roughly 50% of the sample. These receptors' antigens are unknown. This sample comprised CD8+ T cells from cultured PBMCs, obtained from culture after CMV antigen stimulation. The source of these receptors is a human donor in good health (CMV status not recorded). Some clones in this sample may be carry-over from other donors' samples.

The chain joins TRBV12-3 or TRBV12-4 to TRBJ2-7; the D gene is possibly TRBD1 (5 bases). This CDR3 has 13 amino acids. V was clipped by 4 bases and J by 6 bases, with 13 bases between them. CDR3 DNA: TGTGCCAGCAGTTCCAGGGCATTGGGCGAGCAGTACTTC. It specifies CASSSRALGEQYF.

Worth noting for this clonotype: This may be a read error, as it is one base from a much larger clone. J is TRBJ2-6 and V is TRBV28; D gene ambiguous. Germline CDR1 reads MDHEN; CDR2 reads SYDVKM. The length of the CDR3 is 15 residues. The DNA for the CDR3 is TGTGTCAGCAGGACCACGAGCTCTGGGGCCAACGTCCTGACTTTC. As protein: CVSRTTSSGANVLTF.

V and J are TRBV10-3 and TRBJ1-2; 7 nucleotides line up with TRBD1. V shed 2 bases and J 0 bases; nucleotides not matched to a gene: 9. This CDR3 contains 17 residues. From germline, CDR1 is ENHRY and CDR2 SYGVKD. The chain's CDR3 is CAISEPGQSSTNYGYTF. Here the CDR3 DNA reads TGTGCCATCAGTGAGCCGGGACAGTCCTCCACTAACTATGGCTACACCTTC.

This clonotype was detected many times. The chain has TRBV12-3 or TRBV12-4 and TRBJ1-6; 7 nucleotides align to TRBD1. V lost 5 bases and J lost 4; bases outside the gene matches: 8. CDR3 length: 16 amino acids. Written as DNA, the CDR3 is TGTGCCAGCAGTCCCCCCCCGGGACAGTATAATTCACCCCTCCACTTT. Translation: CASSPPPGQYNSPLHF.

This sequence joins TRBV30 and TRBJ1-1, with D unclear. The CDR3 covers 13 residues. The V end was cut by 2 bases, the J end by 0 bases, with 7 bases between. CDR1 is GTSNPN and CDR2 is SVGIG in the germline V gene (reference sequence). In nucleotides, the CDR3 is TGTGCCTGGAGTATGGGTTTGAACACTGAAGCTTTCTTT. Protein sequence: CAWSMGLNTEAFF. Complete variable domain (other parts from reference TRBV30 and TRBJ1-1): SQTIHQWPATLVQPVGSPLSLECTVEGTSNPNLYWYRQAAGRGLQLLFYSVGIGQISSEVPQNLSASRPQDRQFILSSKKLLLSDSGFYLCAWSMGLNTEAFFGQGTRLTVV.

This clonotype has more than one count but fewer than ten. The chain combines TRBV6-1 with TRBJ1-5; the D gene is possibly TRBD1 (5 bases). The CDR3 has 13 residues. CDR1 and CDR2 from the germline V gene are MNHNS and SASEGT. CDR3 loop: CALRGEGNQPQHF. CDR3 nucleotides: TGTGCTCTACGGGGGGAAGGGAATCAGCCCCAGCATTTT.

The J gene is TRBJ1-5, the V gene TRBV11-2; D uncertain. V shed 3 bases and J shed 10 bases, with 13 bases lying between them. The CDR3 is 13 residues long. Germline values: CDR1 SGHAT, CDR2 FQNNGV. The CDR3 region is CASSFDPSQPQHF. CDR3 nucleotides: TGTGCCAGCAGCTTCGATCCCAGCCAACCCCAGCATTTT.

V gene TRBV6-5 combines with J gene TRBJ1-2; D gene unclear. The CDR3 runs 14 residues. Deletions cut 2 bases from V and 5 bases from J, with 12 bases between. CDR1 and CDR2 (germline): MNHEY, SVGAGI. The CDR3 reads CASSYDSAEYGYTF. Written as DNA, the CDR3 is TGTGCCAGCAGTTACGACTCGGCGGAATATGGCTACACCTTC.

In this sample, this clonotype turned up a few times. V and J are TRBV5-1 and TRBJ2-5; 7 bases align to TRBD1. Germline lookup yields CDR1 SGHRS and CDR2 YFSETQ. Trimming at V came to 4 bases and at J to 3 bases, leaving 12 bases not matched to a gene. The CDR3 covers 16 residues. CDR3 region: CASSTPTGTEKETQYF. CDR3 DNA sequence: TGCGCCAGCAGCACGCCGACCGGGACAGAGAAAGAGACCCAGTACTTC.

This clonotype was seen more than once but under ten times. The gene calls are TRBV4-3 and TRBJ1-5, with D perhaps matching TRBD1 (6 bases). Between the trimmed V and J ends, which lost 0 bases and 6 bases, there was a span of 15 bases. The CDR3 is 16 residues long. CDR1 and CDR2 from the germline V gene are LGHNA and YSLEER. The CDR3 DNA reads as TGCGCCAGCAGCCAAGATACAGGGAGCGGGACTCAGCCCCAGCATTTT. Its translation is CASSQDTGSGTQPQHF.